This T cell receptor (beta chain) is from a study of blood T cells in healthy people across ages. The authors ran a second PCR of about 6 to 12 cycles using a sample-barcoded 5' primer and a J-beta primer mix. Using its own MiXCR run on the 5' RACE reads, TCRdb lists one record per CDR3 protein. The table lists about 730,000 distinct CDR3 sequences, roughly 43% of them singletons, with 20% to 25% in the top ten. It was roughly 10 milliliters of peripheral blood that were drawn from each donor. Looked up from germline, CDR1 is MNHNY and CDR2 is SVGAGI (reference sequence). This CDR3 is 15 amino acids long. The J segment lost 8 bases and the V segment lost 10 bases, leaving 15 bases of the junction unmatched.

J is TRBJ2-1 and V is TRBV6-6; TRBD2 aligns across 9 bases. The sample taken for sequencing was blood. The clonotype comes from a woman in her sixties in good health. CDR3: CANALAGDRWDEQFF. CDR3 in DNA: TGTGCCAACGCATTAGCGGGAGATAGGTGGGATGAGCAGTTCTTC.